This entry lists 8 T cell receptor beta chains sequenced from one sample in a study of T cell responses to AZD1222 COVID-19 vaccine listed by TCRdb under 2021. Libraries were prepared through the immunoSEQ multiplex PCR assay. Imported from immuneACCESS, the table was reduced by TCRdb to in-frame sequences with V and J called. These copies leave out some clones; in studies compared against another copy, an unresolved V gene accounts for under half, and the cause of the remainder is not known. The sample yields tens of thousands of clones; roughly 90% were counted once. 22% of the sample is taken by the ten largest. The time point label corresponds to: baseline before first vaccination. This sample comprised peripheral blood, obtained on day 0 of AZD1222 vaccination. The receptors were gathered from an adult in good health.

The rearrangement uses TRBV2 and TRBJ2-1; 10 nucleotides match TRBD2. The germline V gene has CDR1 SNHLY and CDR2 FYNNEI. The CDR3 is made up of 17 amino acids. V lost 0 bases to trimming and J lost 7 bases; unmatched junction nucleotides: 9. The CDR3 loop is CASSEALLAGVRNEQFF. CDR3 bases: TGTGCCAGCAGTGAAGCGCTTCTAGCGGGGGTAAGGAATGAGCAGTTCTTC.

The table lists this clone with a count of one. J is TRBJ1-1 and V is TRBV6-5; maybe TRBD1 (6 bases). The CDR3 spans 15 residues. Between the trimmed V and J ends, which lost 2 bases and 0 bases, there was a span of 10 bases. Germline CDR1 reads MNHEY; CDR2 reads SVGAGI. The CDR3 loop is CASSYDTGMNTEAFF. The CDR3 DNA is TGTGCCAGCAGTTACGATACAGGGATGAACACTGAAGCTTTCTTT.

This rearrangement joins TRBV5-5 to TRBJ1-5; D gene unclear. The CDR3 covers 15 residues. V was shortened by 8 bases and J by 0 bases, with 15 bases between the two germline ends. Looked up from germline, CDR1 is SGHKS and CDR2 is YYEKEE (reference sequence). This CDR3 is CASSASVFSNQPQHF. The CDR3 bases are TGTGCCAGTTCCGCTTCGGTTTTTAGCAATCAGCCCCAGCATTTT.

The rearrangement links TRBV25-1 to TRBJ1-3; TRBD1 might be the D (5 bases). This CDR3 is built from 16 residues. Per germline, CDR1 MGHDK and CDR2 SYGVNS. Trimming shortened V by 1 base and J by 4 bases, and 14 bases separated the two germline ends. The chain's CDR3 is CASSEFQGGVGNTIYF. The CDR3 coding sequence is TGTGCCAGCAGTGAATTTCAGGGAGGGGTCGGAAACACCATATATTTT.

The chain is built from TRBV5-4 and TRBJ1-4, with 7 bases fitting TRBD1. The V gene end was trimmed by 1 base and the J gene end by 7 bases; junction bases not matched to a gene: 4. The CDR3 extends over 14 amino acids. CDR1 is SGHNT, CDR2 YYREEE, per germline (reference sequence). This CDR3 reads CASSLRQGGEKLFF. CDR3 in DNA: TGTGCCAGCAGCTTGCGGCAGGGGGGTGAAAAACTGTTTTTT.

This chain uses TRBV9 with TRBJ2-1; D not resolved. The germline gives CDR1 SGDLS, CDR2 YYNGEE. Deletions cut 0 bases from V and 8 bases from J, with 12 bases between. The length of the CDR3 is 14 residues. The CDR3 protein is CASSVATQVYEQFF. CDR3 in DNA: TGTGCCAGCAGCGTAGCTACTCAGGTCTATGAGCAGTTCTTC.

The rearrangement joins TRBV19 to TRBJ2-1; tentatively, D is TRBD2 (6 bases). This CDR3 contains 16 residues. Germline V gene lookup returns CDR1 LNHDA and CDR2 SQIVND (reference sequence). The V gene lost 5 bases and the J gene lost 0 bases, with 14 bases spanning the gap. The CDR3 sequence: CASSPRGITSYNEQFF. CDR3 nucleotide sequence: TGTGCCAGTAGTCCCCGGGGGATCACCTCCTACAATGAGCAGTTCTTC.

V gene TRBV30 combines with J gene TRBJ1-6, with TRBD1 matching 11 bases. CDR3 length: 14 amino acids. Germline lookup yields CDR1 GTSNPN and CDR2 SVGIG (reference sequence). The ends lost 5 bases at V and 9 bases at J; junction bases unmatched: 6. The CDR3 nucleotides are TGTGCCTGGCGGGCCGGGACAGGGGGTTCACCCCTCCACTTT. This encodes CAWRAGTGGSPLHF.